What follows are 12 T cell receptor beta chains derived from one specimen sequenced in a study of blood T cell dynamics during melanoma immunotherapy. Data came from immunoSEQ multiplex PCR; TCRdb stores just in-frame clones and leaves some out. The sample records about 12,000 clones, roughly 90% being singletons. Time point defined: pre-treatment baseline. The sample here was blood, taken from a patient treated with checkpoint blockade. The receptors stem from a human donor with melanoma.

The chain recombines TRBV5-4 with TRBJ2-5; 9 nucleotides match TRBD2. This CDR3 region has 16 residues. Trimming took 0 bases from V and 3 from J; bases not matched to a gene: 6. Germline assignment: CDR1 SGHNT and CDR2 YYREEE (reference sequence). CDR3 amino acids: CASSLGAGTSKETQYF. CDR3 in DNA: TGTGCCAGCAGCTTGGGTGCCGGGACTAGCAAAGAGACCCAGTACTTC.

V gene TRBV21-1 combines with J gene TRBJ2-5; TRBD2, as called in the table, went unchecked against the DNA. TRBV21-1 constitutes a pseudogene. This CDR3 spans 17 amino acids. In DNA, the CDR3 is TGTGCCAGCAGCAAAGCGCTGGAGGGGATGTCGCAAGAGACCCAGTACTTC. It codes for CASSKALEGMSQETQYF.

The chain joins TRBV28 to TRBJ1-1; maybe TRBD1 (6 bases). V was trimmed by 2 bases and J by 8 bases, leaving 12 bases between them. The germline gives CDR1 MDHEN, CDR2 SYDVKM. This CDR3 spans 13 amino acids. The CDR3 DNA is TGTGCCAGCAGTTTAAGCACAGGGCTGGAAGCTTTCTTT. Encoded protein: CASSLSTGLEAFF.

The V call is TRBV4-3, the J call TRBJ1-6; D is unresolved. Per germline, CDR1 LGHNA and CDR2 YSLEER. CDR3 length: 16 residues. The V end lost 1 base, the J end lost 2 bases, and 9 bases lay between the germline ends. The CDR3 DNA follows: TGCGCCAGCAGCCAAGTGGGGTCAGCCTATAATTCACCCCTCCACTTT. Protein: CASSQVGSAYNSPLHF.

The chain links TRBV25-1 to TRBJ2-6; D uncertain. Trimming pared 5 bases from V and 2 bases from J, leaving 4 bases between. The CDR3 contains 13 residues. In germline, CDR1 is MGHDK, CDR2 SYGVNS. CDR3 loop: CASSHPGANVLTF. CDR3 DNA: TGTGCCAGCAGTCACCCTGGGGCCAACGTCCTGACTTTC.

The CDR3 loop reads CASSLGGAQPQHF. CDR3 sequence (DNA): TGTGCCAGCAGCTTAGGCGGGGCACAGCCCCAGCATTTT. This chain links TRBV7-9 with TRBJ1-5, with a possible D match to TRBD1 (5 bases). CDR1 and CDR2 from the germline V gene are SEHNR and FQNEAQ (reference sequence). The germline V and J ends were trimmed by 1 base and 7 bases, with 8 bases remaining between them. This CDR3 comprises 13 residues. Complete variable domain (other parts from reference TRBV7-9 and TRBJ1-5): DTGVSQNPRHKITKRGQNVTFRCDPISEHNRLYWYRQTLGQGPEFLTYFQNEAQLEKSRLLSDRFSAERPKGSFSTLEIQRTEQGDSAMYLCASSLGGAQPQHFGDGTRLSIL.

The V and J genes are TRBV7-7 and TRBJ2-2; tentatively, D is TRBD2 (5 bases). V lost 0 bases, J lost 2 bases, and 7 bases lay in between. This CDR3 region has 15 residues. From germline, CDR1 is SSHAT and CDR2 FNYEAQ (reference sequence). CDR3 in DNA: TGTGCCAGCAGCTTAGCGGGAGCCAACACCGGGGAGCTGTTTTTT. It codes for CASSLAGANTGELFF.

The gene calls are TRBV7-9 and TRBJ1-3; the D gene is possibly TRBD1 (5 bases). Trimming shortened V by 1 base and J by 2 bases, and 9 bases separated the two germline ends. The V gene's germline CDR1 is SEHNR and CDR2 FQNEAQ (reference sequence). The CDR3 length is 15 residues. Here the CDR3 reads CASSLEAGAGNTIYF. In nucleotides, the CDR3 is TGTGCCAGCAGCTTAGAAGCGGGGGCTGGAAACACCATATATTTT.

The V call is TRBV9, the J call TRBJ2-3; 7 nucleotides agree with TRBD2. The CDR3 runs to 14 residues. V was clipped by 8 bases and J by 0 bases; unmatched bases: 6. Germline CDR1 is SGDLS and CDR2 is YYNGEE. Here the CDR3 DNA reads TGTGCCAGTTCCGCGGGGGTAAGCACAGATACGCAGTATTTT. Amino acid sequence: CASSAGVSTDTQYF.

V gene TRBV19 combines with J gene TRBJ1-1, with TRBD1 as a possible D gene (5 bases). With 5 bases removed from V and 11 bases from J, the gap between germline ends came to 18 bases. The CDR3 covers 13 residues. Germline CDR1 is LNHDA and CDR2 is SQIVND (reference sequence). CDR3 coding DNA: TGTGCCAGTAGTGGGACCCCCGAGGGGTTGGCTTTCTTT. Translating gives CASSGTPEGLAFF.

This chain links TRBV6-1 with TRBJ1-2, with TRBD1 matching 7 bases. The CDR3 has 12 amino acids. V gave up 5 bases and J gave up 5 bases; unmatched junction bases: 2. CDR1 and CDR2 from the germline V gene are MNHNS and SASEGT. CDR3 in amino acids: CASSRDSYGYTF. The DNA of the CDR3 is TGTGCCAGCAGTCGGGACAGTTATGGCTACACCTTC.

This chain uses TRBV5-1 with TRBJ2-1; D is perhaps TRBD2 (6 bases). CDR1 is SGHRS, CDR2 YFSETQ, per germline. There are 15 residues in the CDR3. With 2 bases removed from V and 7 bases from J, the gap between germline ends came to 16 bases. The CDR3 bases are TGCGCCAGCAGCTTCGGGGACTTCGCTCAGAATGAGCAGTTCTTC. This encodes CASSFGDFAQNEQFF.